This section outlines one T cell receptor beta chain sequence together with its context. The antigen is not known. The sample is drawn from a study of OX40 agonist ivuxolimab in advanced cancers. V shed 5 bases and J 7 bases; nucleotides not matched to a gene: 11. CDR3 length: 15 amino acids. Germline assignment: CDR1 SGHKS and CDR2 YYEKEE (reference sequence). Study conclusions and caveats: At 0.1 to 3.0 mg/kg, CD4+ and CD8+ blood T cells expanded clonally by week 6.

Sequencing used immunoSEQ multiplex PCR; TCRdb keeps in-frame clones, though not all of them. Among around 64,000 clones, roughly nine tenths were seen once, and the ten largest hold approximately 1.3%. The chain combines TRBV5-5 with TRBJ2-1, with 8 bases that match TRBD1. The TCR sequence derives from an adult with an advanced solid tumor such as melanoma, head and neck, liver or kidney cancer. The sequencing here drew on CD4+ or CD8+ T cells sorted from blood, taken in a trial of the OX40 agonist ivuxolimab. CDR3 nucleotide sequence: TGTGCCAGCAGTTCTTGGGGACAGGAGTCGAATGAGCAGTTCTTC. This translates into CASSSWGQESNEQFF.